This T cell receptor (beta chain) was obtained from a study of shared clonotypes between healthy human individuals. Study observations and caveats: Unshared clonotypes carried lower generation probabilities than those common to all four donors.

Sorted subsets were amplified in replicate PCRs using around 220 ng DNA, 30,000 to 35,000 T cell genomes. Sequencing was performed with immunoSEQ multiplex PCR; in TCRdb, only in-frame clones are kept and a portion is missing. The data hold millions of clones, with roughly 94% observed a single time. This CDR3 has 13 residues. The germline CDR1 and CDR2 sequences are MDHEN and SYDVKM. Trimming took 3 bases from V and 4 from J, leaving 9 bases between them. Regarding this clone: As yet, its antigen is unknown.

Positive CCR7 selection of CD45RO-negative cells yielded the naive CD8 cells, and terminally differentiated effector memory CD45RA+ cells were excluded. The V and J genes are TRBV28 and TRBJ1-2, with D uncertain. This receptor was identified in a man younger than 35 in good health. Sequenced input: naive CD8+ T cells sorted from blood. The CDR3 DNA reads as TGTGCCAGCAGTTTGGAATCTTCCTATGGCTACACCTTC. Residues: CASSLESSYGYTF.